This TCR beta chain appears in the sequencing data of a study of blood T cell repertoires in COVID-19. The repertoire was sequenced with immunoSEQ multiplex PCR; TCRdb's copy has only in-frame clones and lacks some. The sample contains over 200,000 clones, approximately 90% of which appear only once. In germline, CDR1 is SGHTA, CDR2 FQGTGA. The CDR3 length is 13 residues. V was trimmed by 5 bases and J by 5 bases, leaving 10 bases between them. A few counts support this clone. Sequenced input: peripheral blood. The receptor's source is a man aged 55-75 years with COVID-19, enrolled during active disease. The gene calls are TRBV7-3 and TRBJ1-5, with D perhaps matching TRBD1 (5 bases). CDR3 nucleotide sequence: TGTGCCAGCAGCCTAGGGGCGGATCAGCCCCAGCATTTT. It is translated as CASSLGADQPQHF. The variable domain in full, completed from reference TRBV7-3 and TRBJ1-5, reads GAGVSQTPSNKVTEKGKYVELRCDPISGHTALYWYRQSLGQGPEFLIYFQGTGAADDSGLPNDRFFAVRPEGSVSTLKIQRTERGDSAVYLCASSLGADQPQHFGDGTRLSIL.